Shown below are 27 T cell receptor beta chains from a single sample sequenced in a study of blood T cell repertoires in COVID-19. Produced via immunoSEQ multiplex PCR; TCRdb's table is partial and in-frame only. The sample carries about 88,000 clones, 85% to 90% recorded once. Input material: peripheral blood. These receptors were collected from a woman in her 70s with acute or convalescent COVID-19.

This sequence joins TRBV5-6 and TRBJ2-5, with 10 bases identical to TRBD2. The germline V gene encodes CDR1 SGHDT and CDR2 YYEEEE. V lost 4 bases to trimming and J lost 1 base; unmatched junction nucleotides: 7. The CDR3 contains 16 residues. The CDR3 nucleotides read TGTGCCAGCAGCCCCGGACTAGCGGTGCTCCAAGAGACCCAGTACTTC. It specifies CASSPGLAVLQETQYF.

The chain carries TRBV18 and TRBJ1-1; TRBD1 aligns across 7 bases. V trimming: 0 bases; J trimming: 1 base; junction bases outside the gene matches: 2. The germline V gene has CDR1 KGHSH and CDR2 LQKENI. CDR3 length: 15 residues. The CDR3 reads CASSPPGTANTEAFF. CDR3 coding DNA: TGTGCCAGCTCACCACCCGGGACAGCGAACACTGAAGCTTTCTTT.

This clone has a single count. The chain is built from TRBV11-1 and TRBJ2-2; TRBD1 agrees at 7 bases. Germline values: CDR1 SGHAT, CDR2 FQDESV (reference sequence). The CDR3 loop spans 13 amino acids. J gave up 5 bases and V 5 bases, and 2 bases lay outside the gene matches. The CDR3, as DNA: TGTGCCAGCAGCCCAGGGGGTACCGGGGAGCTGTTTTTT. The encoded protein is CASSPGGTGELFF.

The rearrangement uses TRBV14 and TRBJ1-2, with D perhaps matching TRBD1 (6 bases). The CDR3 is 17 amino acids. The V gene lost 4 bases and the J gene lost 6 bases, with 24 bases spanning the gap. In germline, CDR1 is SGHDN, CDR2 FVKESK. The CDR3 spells CASSRDSAQARGNGYTF. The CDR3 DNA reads TGTGCCAGCAGCCGCGATTCCGCCCAGGCGAGGGGGAATGGCTACACCTTC.

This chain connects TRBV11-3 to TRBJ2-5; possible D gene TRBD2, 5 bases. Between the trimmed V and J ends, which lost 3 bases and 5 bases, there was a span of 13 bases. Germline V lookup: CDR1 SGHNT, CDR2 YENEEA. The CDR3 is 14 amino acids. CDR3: CASSFSASSETQYF. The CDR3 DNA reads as TGTGCCAGCAGCTTTTCCGCTAGCTCTGAGACCCAGTACTTC. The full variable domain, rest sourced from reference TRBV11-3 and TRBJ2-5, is EAGVVQSPRYKIIEKKQPVAFWCNPISGHNTLYWYLQNLGQGPELLIRYENEEAVDDSQLPKDRFSAERLKGVDSTLKIQPAELGDSAVYLCASSFSASSETQYFGPGTRLLVL.

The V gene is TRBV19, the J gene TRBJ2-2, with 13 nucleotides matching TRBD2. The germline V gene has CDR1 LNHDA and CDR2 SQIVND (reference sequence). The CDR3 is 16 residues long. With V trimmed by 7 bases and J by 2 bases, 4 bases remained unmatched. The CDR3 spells CASTTSGRTNTGELFF. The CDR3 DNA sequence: TGTGCCAGTACGACTAGCGGGAGGACAAACACCGGGGAGCTGTTTTTT.

The CDR3 loop is CASSSWTMGNTIYF. Here the CDR3 DNA reads TGTGCCAGCAGCTCATGGACAATGGGAAACACCATATATTTT. The gene calls are TRBV7-9 and TRBJ1-3; TRBD1 is a possible D gene (5 bases). Trimming removed 4 bases at V and 4 bases at J, with 11 bases between. Looked up from germline, CDR1 is SEHNR and CDR2 is FQNEAQ (reference sequence). The CDR3 has 14 amino acids.

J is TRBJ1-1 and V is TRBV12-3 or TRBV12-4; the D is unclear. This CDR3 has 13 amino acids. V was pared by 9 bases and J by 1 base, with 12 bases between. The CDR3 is CASRIRENTEAFF. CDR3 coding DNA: TGTGCCAGTAGAATCCGGGAGAACACTGAAGCTTTCTTT.

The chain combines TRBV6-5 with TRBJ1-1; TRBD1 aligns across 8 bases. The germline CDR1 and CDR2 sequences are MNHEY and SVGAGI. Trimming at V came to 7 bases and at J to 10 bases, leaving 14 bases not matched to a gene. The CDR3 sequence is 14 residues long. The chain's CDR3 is CASTLSGGAFSAFF. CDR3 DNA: TGTGCCAGCACCCTGTCAGGGGGCGCGTTTTCAGCTTTCTTT.

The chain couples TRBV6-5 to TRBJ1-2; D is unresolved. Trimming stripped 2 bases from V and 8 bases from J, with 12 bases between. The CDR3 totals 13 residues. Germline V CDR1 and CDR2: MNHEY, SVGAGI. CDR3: CASSYGEREGYTF. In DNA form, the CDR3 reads TGTGCCAGCAGTTACGGGGAGAGGGAAGGCTACACCTTC.

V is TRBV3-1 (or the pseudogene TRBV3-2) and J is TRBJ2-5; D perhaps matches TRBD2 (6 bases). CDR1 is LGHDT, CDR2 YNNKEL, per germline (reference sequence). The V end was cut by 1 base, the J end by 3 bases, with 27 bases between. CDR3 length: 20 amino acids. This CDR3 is CASSQVPTALVATSEETQYF. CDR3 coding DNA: TGTGCCAGCAGCCAAGTTCCCACCGCCTTAGTCGCGACTAGTGAAGAGACCCAGTACTTC.

The CDR3 nucleotides are TGTGCCAGTAGTGCCGACAGGGCTAGGAAGACCCAGTACTTC. Protein sequence: CASSADRARKTQYF. V usage is TRBV19 and J usage is TRBJ2-5, with 7 bases matching TRBD1. The CDR3 length is 14 residues. Germline V gene sequence: CDR1 LNHDA, CDR2 SQIVND (reference sequence). The V gene end was trimmed by 5 bases and the J gene end by 6 bases; junction bases not matched to a gene: 9.

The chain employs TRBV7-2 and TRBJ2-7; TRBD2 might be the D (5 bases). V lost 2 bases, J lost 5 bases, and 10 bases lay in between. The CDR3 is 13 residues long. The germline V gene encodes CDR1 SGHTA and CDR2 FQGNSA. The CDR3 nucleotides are TGTGCCAGCAGCTTAACACTAGACGACGAGCAGTACGTC. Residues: CASSLTLDDEQYV.

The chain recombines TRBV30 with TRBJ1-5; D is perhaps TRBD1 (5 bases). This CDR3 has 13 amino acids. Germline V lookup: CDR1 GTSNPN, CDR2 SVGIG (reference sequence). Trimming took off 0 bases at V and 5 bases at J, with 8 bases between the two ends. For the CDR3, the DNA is TGTGCCTGGAGTGTCACGGGGGATCAGCCCCAGCATTTT. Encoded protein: CAWSVTGDQPQHF.

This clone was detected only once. The DNA of the CDR3 is TGTGCCAGCAGCTTATACGCGGGACAGGAGGATGAAAAACTGTTTTTT. Encoded protein: CASSLYAGQEDEKLFF. This chain joins TRBV13 and TRBJ1-4, with 8 bases fitting TRBD1. The germline V gene has CDR1 PRHDT and CDR2 FYEKMQ (reference sequence). This CDR3 region has 16 residues. The J segment lost 6 bases and the V segment lost 2 bases, leaving 8 bases of the junction unmatched.

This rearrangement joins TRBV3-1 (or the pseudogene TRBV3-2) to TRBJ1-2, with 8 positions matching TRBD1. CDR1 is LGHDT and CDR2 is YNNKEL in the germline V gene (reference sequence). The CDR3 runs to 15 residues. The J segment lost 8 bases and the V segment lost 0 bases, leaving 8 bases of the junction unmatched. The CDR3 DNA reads TGTGCCAGCAGCCAAGAAGACGGCAGGGGGCGCGGCTACACCTTC. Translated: CASSQEDGRGRGYTF.

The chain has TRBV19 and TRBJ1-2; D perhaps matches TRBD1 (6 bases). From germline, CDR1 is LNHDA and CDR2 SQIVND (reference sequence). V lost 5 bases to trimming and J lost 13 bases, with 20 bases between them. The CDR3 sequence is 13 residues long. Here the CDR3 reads CASSRSGTEDSTF. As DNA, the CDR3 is TGTGCCAGTAGTCGTTCCGGGACCGAGGACAGCACCTTC. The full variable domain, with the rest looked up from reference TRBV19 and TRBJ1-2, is DGGITQSPKYLFRKEGQNVTLSCEQNLNHDAMYWYRQDPGQGLRLIYYSQIVNDFQKGDIAEGYSVSREKKESFPLTVTSAQKNPTAFYLCASSRSGTEDSTFGSGTRLTVV.

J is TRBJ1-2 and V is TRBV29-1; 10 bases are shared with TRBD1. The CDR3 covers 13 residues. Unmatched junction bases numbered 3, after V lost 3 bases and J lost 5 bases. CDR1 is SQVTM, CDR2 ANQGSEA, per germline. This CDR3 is CSVDSGQGYGYTF. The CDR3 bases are TGCAGCGTTGACTCGGGACAGGGGTATGGCTACACCTTC.

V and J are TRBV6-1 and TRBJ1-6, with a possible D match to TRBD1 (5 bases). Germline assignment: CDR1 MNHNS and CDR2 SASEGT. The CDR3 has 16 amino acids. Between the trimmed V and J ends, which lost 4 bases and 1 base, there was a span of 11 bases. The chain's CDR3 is CASSGTPWSYNSPLHF. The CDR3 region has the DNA TGTGCCAGCAGTGGGACACCTTGGTCCTATAATTCACCCCTCCACTTT.

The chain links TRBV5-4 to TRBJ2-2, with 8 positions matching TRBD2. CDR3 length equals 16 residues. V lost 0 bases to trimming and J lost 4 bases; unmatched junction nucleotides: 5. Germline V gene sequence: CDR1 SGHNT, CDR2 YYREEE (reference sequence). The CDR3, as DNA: TGTGCCAGCAGCTTGGTTAGCGGGGCCCGCACCGGGGAGCTGTTTTTT. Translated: CASSLVSGARTGELFF. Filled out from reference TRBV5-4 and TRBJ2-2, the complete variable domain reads ETGVTQSPTHLIKTRGQQVTLRCSSQSGHNTVSWYQQALGQGPQFIFQYYREEENGRGNFPPRFSGLQFPNYSSELNVNALELDDSALYLCASSLVSGARTGELFFGEGSRLTVL.

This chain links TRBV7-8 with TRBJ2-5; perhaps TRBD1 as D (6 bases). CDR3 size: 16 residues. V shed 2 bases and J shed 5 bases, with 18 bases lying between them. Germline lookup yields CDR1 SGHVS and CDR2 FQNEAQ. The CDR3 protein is CASSLPRTAYWETQYF. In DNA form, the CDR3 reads TGTGCCAGCAGCTTACCCCGGACAGCTTATTGGGAGACCCAGTACTTC.

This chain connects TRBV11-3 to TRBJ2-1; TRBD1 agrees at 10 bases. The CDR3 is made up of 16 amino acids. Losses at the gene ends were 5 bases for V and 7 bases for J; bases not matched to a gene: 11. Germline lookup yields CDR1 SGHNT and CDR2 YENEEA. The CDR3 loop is CASSPSRQGANNEQFF. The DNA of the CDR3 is TGTGCCAGCAGCCCCAGCCGACAGGGGGCTAATAATGAGCAGTTCTTC.

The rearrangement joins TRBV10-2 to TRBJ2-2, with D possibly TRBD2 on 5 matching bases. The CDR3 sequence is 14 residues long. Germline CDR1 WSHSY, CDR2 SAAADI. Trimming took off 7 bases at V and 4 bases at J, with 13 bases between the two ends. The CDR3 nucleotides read TGCGCCAGCAATCCAGCGGCAAGCACCGGGGAGCTGTTTTTT. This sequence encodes CASNPAASTGELFF.

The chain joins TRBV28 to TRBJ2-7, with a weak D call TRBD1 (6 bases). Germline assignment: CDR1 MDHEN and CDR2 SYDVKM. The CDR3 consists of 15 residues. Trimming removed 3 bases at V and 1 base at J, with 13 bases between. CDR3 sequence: CASSFGDTKSYEQYV. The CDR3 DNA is TGTGCCAGCAGTTTTGGGGACACAAAATCCTACGAGCAGTACGTC.

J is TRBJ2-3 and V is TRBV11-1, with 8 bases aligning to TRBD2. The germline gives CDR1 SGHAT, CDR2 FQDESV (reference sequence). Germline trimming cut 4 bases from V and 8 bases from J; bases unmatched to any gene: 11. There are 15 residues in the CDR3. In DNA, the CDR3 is TGTGCCAGCAGCTCCGAGGTACTAGCGGCCCCTACGCAGTATTTT. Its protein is CASSSEVLAAPTQYF.

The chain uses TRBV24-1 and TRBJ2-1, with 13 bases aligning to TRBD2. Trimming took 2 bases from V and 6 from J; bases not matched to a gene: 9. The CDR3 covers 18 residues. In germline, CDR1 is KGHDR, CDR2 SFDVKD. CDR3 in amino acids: CATSDSGLAGEPSNEQFF. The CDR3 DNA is TGTGCCACCAGTGATTCCGGACTAGCGGGAGAACCTAGCAATGAGCAGTTCTTC.

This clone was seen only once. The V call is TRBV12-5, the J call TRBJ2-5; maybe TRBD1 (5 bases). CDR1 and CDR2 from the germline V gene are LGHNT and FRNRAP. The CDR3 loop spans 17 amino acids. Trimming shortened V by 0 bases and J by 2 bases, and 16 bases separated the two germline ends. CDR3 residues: CASGLVGAPGTQETQYF. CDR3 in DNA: TGTGCTAGTGGTTTGGTAGGGGCACCTGGTACTCAAGAGACCCAGTACTTC.